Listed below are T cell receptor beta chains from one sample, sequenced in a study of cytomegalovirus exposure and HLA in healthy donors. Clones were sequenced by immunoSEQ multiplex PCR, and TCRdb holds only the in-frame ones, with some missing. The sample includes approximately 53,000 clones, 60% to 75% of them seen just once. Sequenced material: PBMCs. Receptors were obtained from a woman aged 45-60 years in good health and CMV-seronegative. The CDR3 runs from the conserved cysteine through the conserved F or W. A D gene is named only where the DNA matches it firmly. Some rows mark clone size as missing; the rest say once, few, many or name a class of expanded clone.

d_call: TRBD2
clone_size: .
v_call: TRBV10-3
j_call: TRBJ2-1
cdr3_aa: CAISERRSGDREQFF
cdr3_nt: TGTGCCATCAGTGAGCGTCGGAGCGGGGATCGTGAGCAGTTCTTC

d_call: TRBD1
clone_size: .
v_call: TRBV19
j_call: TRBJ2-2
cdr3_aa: CASSVGTGGFTGELFF
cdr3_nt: TGTGCCAGTAGTGTTGGGACAGGGGGATTTACCGGGGAGCTGTTTTTT

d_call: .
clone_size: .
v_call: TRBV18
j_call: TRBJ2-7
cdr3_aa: CASSPPPRGSEQYF
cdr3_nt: TGTGCCAGCTCACCACCTCCGCGGGGATCGGAGCAGTACTTC

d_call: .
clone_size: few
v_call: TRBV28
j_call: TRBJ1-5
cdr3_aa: CASSPREPQHF
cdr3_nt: TGTGCCAGCAGTCCCCGGGAGCCCCAGCATTTT

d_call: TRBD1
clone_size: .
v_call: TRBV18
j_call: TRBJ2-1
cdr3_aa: CASSLPLSGQGVNEQFF
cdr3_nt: TGTGCCAGCTCTCTCCCACTATCGGGACAGGGGGTTAATGAGCAGTTCTTC

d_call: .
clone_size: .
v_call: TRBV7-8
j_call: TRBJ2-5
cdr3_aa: CASSLGTAGEETQYF
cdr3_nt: TGTGCCAGCAGCTTAGGGACAGCCGGAGAAGAGACCCAGTACTTC

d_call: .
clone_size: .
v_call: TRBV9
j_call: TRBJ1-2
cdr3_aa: CASSVVGRAGYTF
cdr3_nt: TGTGCCAGCAGCGTAGTGGGCAGGGCTGGCTACACCTTC

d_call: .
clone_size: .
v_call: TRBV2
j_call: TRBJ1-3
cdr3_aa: CASSPLMDSNTIYF
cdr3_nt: TGTGCCAGCAGTCCCCTGATGGATAGCAACACCATATATTTT

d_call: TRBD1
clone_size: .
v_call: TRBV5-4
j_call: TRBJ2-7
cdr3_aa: CASSLAGDRVHEQYF
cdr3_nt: TGTGCCAGCAGCTTGGCCGGGGACAGGGTCCACGAGCAGTACTTC

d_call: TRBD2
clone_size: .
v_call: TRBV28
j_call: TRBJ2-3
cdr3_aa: CASSPGLAGPRGSTDTQYF
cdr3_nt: TGTGCCAGCAGTCCGGGACTAGCGGGCCCTCGGGGGAGCACAGATACGCAGTATTTT

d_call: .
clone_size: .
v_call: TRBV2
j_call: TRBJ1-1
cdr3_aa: CASSGHFAEAFF
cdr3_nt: TGTGCCAGCAGCGGACATTTTGCTGAAGCTTTCTTT

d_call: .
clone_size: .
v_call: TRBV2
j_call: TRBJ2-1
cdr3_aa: CASFAGHNEQFF
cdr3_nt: TGTGCCAGCTTTGCGGGTCACAATGAGCAGTTCTTC

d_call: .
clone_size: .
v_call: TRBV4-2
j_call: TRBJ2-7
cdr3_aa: CASSHFRGNSYEQYF
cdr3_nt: TGTGCCAGCAGCCATTTCAGGGGTAACTCCTACGAGCAGTACTTC

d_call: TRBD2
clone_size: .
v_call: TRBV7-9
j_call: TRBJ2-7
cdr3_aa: CASSSLAGGYEQYF
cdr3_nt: TGTGCCAGCAGCTCCCTGGCGGGAGGTTACGAGCAGTACTTC

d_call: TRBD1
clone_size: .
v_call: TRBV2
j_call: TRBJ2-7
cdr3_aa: CASSTGTGTYEQYF
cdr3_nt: TGTGCCAGCAGCACCGGGACAGGGACGTACGAGCAGTACTTC

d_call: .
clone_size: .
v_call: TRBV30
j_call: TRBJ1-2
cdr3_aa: CAWSVSLRYGYTF
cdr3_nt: TGTGCCTGGAGTGTAAGTCTACGCTATGGCTACACCTTC

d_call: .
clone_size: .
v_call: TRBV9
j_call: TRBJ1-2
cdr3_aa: CASSPDAGSRYGYTF
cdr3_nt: TGTGCCAGCAGCCCCGATGCCGGGAGCCGCTATGGCTACACCTTC

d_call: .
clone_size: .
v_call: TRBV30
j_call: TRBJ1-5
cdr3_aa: CAWSVTGQPQHF
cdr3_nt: TGTGCCTGGAGTGTAACAGGTCAGCCCCAGCATTTT

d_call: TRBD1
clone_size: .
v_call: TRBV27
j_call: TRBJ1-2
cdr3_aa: CASSRTGLYGYTF
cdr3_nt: TGTGCCAGCAGTAGGACAGGACTATACGGCTACACCTTC

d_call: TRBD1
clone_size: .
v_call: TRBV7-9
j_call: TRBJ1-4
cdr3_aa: CASSLTGDEKLFF
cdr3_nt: TGTGCCAGCAGCTTGACAGGGGATGAAAAACTGTTTTTT

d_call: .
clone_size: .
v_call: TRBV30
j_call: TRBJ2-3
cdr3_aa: CAWSVQDTQYF
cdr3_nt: TGTGCCTGGAGTGTCCAGGATACGCAGTATTTT

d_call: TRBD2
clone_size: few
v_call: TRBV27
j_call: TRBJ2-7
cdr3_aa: CASSPLGAGGPREQYF
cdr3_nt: TGTGCCAGCAGTCCCCTTGGAGCGGGAGGCCCCCGCGAGCAGTACTTC

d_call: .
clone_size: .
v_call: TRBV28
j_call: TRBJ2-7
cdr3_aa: CASSSGVGHSEQYF
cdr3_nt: TGTGCCAGCAGCTCCGGGGTGGGCCATTCCGAGCAGTACTTC

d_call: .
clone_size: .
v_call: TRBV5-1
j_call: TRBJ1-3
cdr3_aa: CASSLASPVSAGNTIYF
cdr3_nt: TGCGCCAGCAGCCTTGCCAGTCCCGTCTCCGCTGGAAACACCATATATTTT

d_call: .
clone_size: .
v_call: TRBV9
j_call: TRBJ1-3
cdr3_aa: CASSVGAGSSGNTIYF
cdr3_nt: TGTGCCAGCAGCGTAGGAGCAGGAAGCTCTGGAAACACCATATATTTT

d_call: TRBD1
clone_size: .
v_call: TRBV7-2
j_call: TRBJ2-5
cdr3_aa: CASSLLRTGKGPQETQYF
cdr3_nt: TGTGCCAGCAGCTTATTGAGGACAGGGAAGGGGCCCCAAGAGACCCAGTACTTC

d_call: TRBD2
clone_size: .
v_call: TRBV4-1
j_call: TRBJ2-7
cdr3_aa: CASSQDHAGGLGQYF
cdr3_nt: TGCGCCAGCAGCCAAGACCATGCGGGAGGTCTAGGGCAGTACTTC

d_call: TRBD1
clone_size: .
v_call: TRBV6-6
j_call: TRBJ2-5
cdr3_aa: CASSFRQGSETQYF
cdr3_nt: TGTGCCAGCAGTTTCCGACAGGGATCGGAGACCCAGTACTTC

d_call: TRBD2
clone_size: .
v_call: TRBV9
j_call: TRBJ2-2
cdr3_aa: CASSPGLAGVDGELFF
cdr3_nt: TGTGCCAGCAGCCCCGGACTAGCGGGTGTGGACGGGGAGCTGTTTTTT

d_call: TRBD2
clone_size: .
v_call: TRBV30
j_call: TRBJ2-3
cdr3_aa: CAWSLSGRATDTQYF
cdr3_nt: TGTGCCTGGAGTCTAAGCGGGAGGGCCACAGATACGCAGTATTTT

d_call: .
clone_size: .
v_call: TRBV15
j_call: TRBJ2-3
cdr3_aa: CATSRDRGVGTDTQYF
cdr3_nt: TGTGCCACCAGCAGAGACAGGGGGGTCGGCACAGATACGCAGTATTTT

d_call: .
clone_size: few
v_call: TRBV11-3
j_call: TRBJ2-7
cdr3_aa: CASAPGRSYEQYF
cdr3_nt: TGTGCCAGCGCACCTGGGAGGTCCTACGAGCAGTACTTC

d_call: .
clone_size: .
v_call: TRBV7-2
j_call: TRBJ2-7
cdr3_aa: CASTLGGEQYF
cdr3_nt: TGTGCCAGCACCCTGGGGGGCGAGCAGTACTTC

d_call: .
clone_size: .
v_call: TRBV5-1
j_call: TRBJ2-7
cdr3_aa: CASTDSSYEQYF
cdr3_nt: TGCGCCAGCACGGACAGCTCCTACGAGCAGTACTTC

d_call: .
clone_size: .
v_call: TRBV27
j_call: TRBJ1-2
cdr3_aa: CASSPTGYYGYTF
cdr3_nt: TGTGCCAGCAGTCCCACAGGCTACTATGGCTACACCTTC

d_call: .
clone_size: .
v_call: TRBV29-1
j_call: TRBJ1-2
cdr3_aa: CSVRKTGVYGYTF
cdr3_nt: TGCAGCGTTAGAAAGACAGGTGTATATGGCTACACCTTC

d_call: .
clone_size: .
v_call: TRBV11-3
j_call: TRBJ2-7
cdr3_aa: CASSLGAGPTYEQYF
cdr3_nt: TGTGCCAGCAGCTTAGGGGCCGGCCCCACCTACGAGCAGTACTTC

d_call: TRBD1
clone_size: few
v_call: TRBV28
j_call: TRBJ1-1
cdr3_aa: CASSGSTGRATEAFF
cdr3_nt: TGTGCCAGCAGTGGATCGACAGGGCGCGCAACTGAAGCTTTCTTT

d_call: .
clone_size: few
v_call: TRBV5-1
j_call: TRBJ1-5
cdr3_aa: CASSLVGGSINQPQHF
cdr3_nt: TGCGCCAGCAGCTTGGTGGGGGGGTCTATCAATCAGCCCCAGCATTTT

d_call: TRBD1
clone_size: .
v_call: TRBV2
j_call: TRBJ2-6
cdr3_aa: CASSRTGQSSGANVLTF
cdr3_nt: TGTGCCAGCAGTAGGACAGGACAATCCTCTGGGGCCAACGTCCTGACTTTC

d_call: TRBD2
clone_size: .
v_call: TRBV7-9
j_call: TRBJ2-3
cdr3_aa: CASSLALAGTTDTQYF
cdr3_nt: TGTGCCAGCAGCTTAGCGTTAGCGGGAACCACAGATACGCAGTATTTT

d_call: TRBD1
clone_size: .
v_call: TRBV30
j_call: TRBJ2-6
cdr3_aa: CAWSTGTGDPGANVLTF
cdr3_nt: TGTGCCTGGAGTACCGGGACAGGGGATCCTGGGGCCAACGTCCTGACTTTC

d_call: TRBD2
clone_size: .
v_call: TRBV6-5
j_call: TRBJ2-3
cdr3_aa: CASSYSSSGDTQYF
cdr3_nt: TGTGCCAGCAGTTACTCGTCTAGCGGAGATACGCAGTATTTT

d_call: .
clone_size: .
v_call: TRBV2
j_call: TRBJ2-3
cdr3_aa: CASSEVFPSDTQYF
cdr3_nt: TGTGCCAGCAGTGAAGTGTTTCCCTCGGATACGCAGTATTTT